This TCR beta chain was recorded in a study of blood T cell repertoires in COVID-19. Study background: Specimens from acute and convalescent COVID-19 originated in the United States, Italy and Spain.

The CDR3 consists of 17 residues. V lost 3 bases to trimming and J lost 0 bases; unmatched junction nucleotides: 11. Germline V lookup: CDR1 MDHEN, CDR2 SYDVKM. Profiling relied on immunoSEQ multiplex PCR, and the TCRdb table lists in-frame clones only, not all of them. The profile shows around 160,000 clones, just over 85% of them singletons. This TCR derives from a man between 60 and 70 years old with acute or convalescent COVID-19. Sequenced: peripheral blood. This chain joins TRBV28 and TRBJ2-7, with 7 bases aligning to TRBD1. Here the CDR3 DNA reads TGTGCCAGCAGTTTTCCAACAGATAACAGGGGCTCCTACGAGCAGTACTTC. Its protein product is CASSFPTDNRGSYEQYF.